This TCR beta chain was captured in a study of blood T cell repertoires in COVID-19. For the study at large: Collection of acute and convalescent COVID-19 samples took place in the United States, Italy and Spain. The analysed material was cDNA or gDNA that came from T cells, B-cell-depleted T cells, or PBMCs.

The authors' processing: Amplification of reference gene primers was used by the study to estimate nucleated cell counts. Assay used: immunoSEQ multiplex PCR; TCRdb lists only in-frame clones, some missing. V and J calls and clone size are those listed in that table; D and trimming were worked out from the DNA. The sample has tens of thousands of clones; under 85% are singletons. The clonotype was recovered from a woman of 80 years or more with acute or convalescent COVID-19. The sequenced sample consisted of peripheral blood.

The CDR3, as DNA: TGTGCCAGCAGTCCCGGGACTAGCAGGAATGAGCAGTTCTTC. Translated: CASSPGTSRNEQFF. The chain carries TRBV6-2 or TRBV6-3 and TRBJ2-1; 9 bases line up with TRBD2. Losses at the gene ends were 5 bases for V and 7 bases for J; bases not matched to a gene: 6. Germline V gene data show CDR1 as MNHEY and CDR2 as SVGEGT. The CDR3 extends over 14 amino acids.